Following are 24 T cell receptor beta chains from one sample sequenced in a study of regulatory T cells in long-lasting Graves disease. This sample's time point: newly diagnosed GD, antithyroid drugs for less than 3 months. RNA isolated from PBMCs was used to make the TCR library. iRepertoire HTBI primers and Arm-PCR of CDR3 regions built TCR beta libraries. Each CDR3 protein gets one entry after TCRdb re-called the multiplex PCR reads with MiXCR. Here the sample spans about 330,000 distinct CDR3 sequences, 15% to 20% being singletons. These data also featured in a second study, about T cells in Graves' hyperthyroidism and ophthalmopathy.

Sequences were derived from peripheral blood mononuclear cells (PBMCs), sampled at new diagnosis, from a patient treated with antithyroid drugs. Source of these receptors: a woman between 18 and 29 years old with Graves disease.

In this sample, this clonotype turned up a few times. The chain combines TRBV29-1 with TRBJ2-2; D possibly corresponds to TRBD2 (5 bases). V was pared by 7 bases and J by 2 bases, with 5 bases between. The CDR3 is 11 amino acids. Per germline, CDR1 SQVTM and CDR2 ANQGSEA. The CDR3 region is CSAGNTGELFF. As DNA, the CDR3 is TGCAGCGCGGGAAACACCGGGGAGCTGTTTTTT.

This chain links TRBV6-5 with TRBJ1-2; D gene unclear. The CDR3 extends over 14 amino acids. V was shortened by 2 bases and J by 5 bases, with 12 bases between the two germline ends. Germline V gene lookup returns CDR1 MNHEY and CDR2 SVGAGI. Written as DNA, the CDR3 is TGTGCCAGCAGTTACCTTGGACGGCGGTATGGCTACACCTTC. Translating it yields CASSYLGRRYGYTF.

The chain has TRBV20-1 and TRBJ2-1, with 9 bases that match TRBD1. The CDR3 extends over 15 amino acids. Germline CDR1 and CDR2: DFQATT and SNEGSKA (reference sequence). Trimming cost V 4 bases and J 2 bases; bases outside gene matches: 6. CDR3: CSAKFWDRAYNEQFF. The CDR3 region has the DNA TGCAGTGCTAAATTTTGGGACAGGGCCTACAATGAGCAGTTCTTC.

This clonotype was seen a few times. This rearrangement joins TRBV6-1 to TRBJ2-5; the D gene is possibly TRBD1 (6 bases). Trimming shortened V by 4 bases and J by 1 base, and 16 bases separated the two germline ends. Germline V CDR1 and CDR2: MNHNS, SASEGT. The CDR3 has 16 residues. The CDR3 DNA is TGTGCCAGCAGTGGCTTCCCTCAAGGGGGCCAAGAGACCCAGTACTTC. It encodes CASSGFPQGGQETQYF.

This clonotype was found a few times. This chain uses TRBV20-1 with TRBJ1-4; D gene unclear. The CDR3 runs 12 residues. Trimming stripped 6 bases from V and 7 bases from J, with 12 bases between. CDR1 is DFQATT and CDR2 is SNEGSKA in the germline V gene (reference sequence). The CDR3 loop reads CSAPASGEKLFF. In DNA, the CDR3 is TGCAGTGCGCCCGCCTCGGGTGAAAAACTGTTTTTT.

The chain uses TRBV7-2 and TRBJ2-6, with no clear D. The germline gives CDR1 SGHTA, CDR2 FQGNSA. Trimming removed 3 bases at V and 1 base at J, with 4 bases between. This CDR3 is 14 amino acids long. CDR3 sequence: CASSFVSGANVLTF. CDR3 in DNA: TGTGCCAGCAGCTTCGTATCTGGGGCCAACGTCCTGACTTTC.

This clonotype has at least ten counts. The chain couples TRBV3-1 to TRBJ2-5; the D call may be TRBD1 or TRBD2 (6 bases each). The CDR3 is 14 amino acids. V was pared by 3 bases and J by 10 bases, with 18 bases between. CDR1 LGHDT and CDR2 YNNKEL come from the germline V gene (reference sequence). Written as DNA, the CDR3 is TGTGCCAGCAGCCAGGGTCTATGGGGGGCTGGCCAGTACTTC. As protein: CASSQGLWGAGQYF.

This clonotype has only a few counts. This chain links TRBV29-1 with TRBJ2-7; D might be TRBD1 or TRBD2, each matching 5 bases. V lost 6 bases and J 4 bases, leaving 10 bases between the germline ends. Germline-derived CDR1 and CDR2 are SQVTM and ANQGSEA. The CDR3 has 11 residues. CDR3 residues: CSVGDRYEQYF. The CDR3 coding sequence is TGCAGCGTGGGGGATCGGTACGAGCAGTACTTC.

This clonotype has at least ten counts. The rearrangement joins TRBV29-1 to TRBJ2-1; 9 bases match TRBD1. V lost 5 bases and J lost 12; bases outside the gene matches: 17. The CDR3 is 15 amino acids. Germline CDR1 and CDR2: SQVTM and ANQGSEA. CDR3 sequence reads: CSVRDRAWGGSGQFF. For the CDR3, the DNA is TGCAGCGTTCGGGACAGGGCGTGGGGTGGATCAGGGCAGTTCTTC.

This clonotype occurred many times. This rearrangement joins TRBV27 to TRBJ1-2, with 7 bases aligning to TRBD1. Germline assignment: CDR1 MNHEY and CDR2 SMNVEV (reference sequence). V gave up 5 bases and J gave up 8 bases; unmatched junction bases: 8. The CDR3 is made up of 13 amino acids. The DNA for the CDR3 is TGTGCCAGCAGTAAACCGGGACAGACAGGCTACACCTTC. This translates into CASSKPGQTGYTF.

This clonotype was observed a few times. The V call is TRBV28, the J call TRBJ1-2; D is undetermined. Trimming took off 0 bases at V and 4 bases at J, with 3 bases between the two ends. The CDR3 sequence is 12 residues long. Germline CDR1 reads MDHEN; CDR2 reads SYDVKM. This CDR3 is CASSLWSYGYTF. CDR3 nucleotide sequence: TGTGCCAGCAGTTTATGGAGCTATGGCTACACCTTC.

This clonotype was recorded at least ten times. The chain links TRBV7-3 to TRBJ2-5, with D possibly TRBD2 on 5 matching bases. CDR3 length: 13 amino acids. The germline gives CDR1 SGHTA, CDR2 FQGTGA. V lost 2 bases and J 5 bases, leaving 9 bases between the germline ends. In DNA form, the CDR3 reads TGTGCCAGCAGCTTATCGGGGTGGGAGACCCAGTACTTC. Amino acid sequence: CASSLSGWETQYF.

This clonotype was seen at least ten times. The chain employs TRBV7-2 and TRBJ1-2, with 9 bases fitting TRBD1. The germline CDR1 and CDR2 sequences are SGHTA and FQGNSA. With 4 bases clipped from V and 4 bases from J, the junction kept 4 bases outside the gene matches. The CDR3 runs to 14 residues. This chain's CDR3 is CASSSDRGTYGYTF. In DNA, the CDR3 is TGTGCCAGCAGCTCGGACAGGGGCACCTATGGCTACACCTTC.

This clonotype has only a few counts. At one boundary the junction diverges from the germline segment, which might be a read error. The rearrangement links TRBV11-2 to TRBJ1-1; a weak D match, TRBD1 (5 bases). Germline CDR1 is SGHAT and CDR2 is FQNNGV. The CDR3 consists of 11 residues. The CDR3 DNA sequence: TGTGCCAGCAGCTTCCTCAAGACAGCCGACTTT. It codes for CASSFLKTADF.

The chain employs TRBV7-3 and TRBJ2-2, with D possibly being TRBD2 (6 bases). Germline loops: CDR1 SGHTA, CDR2 FQGTGA. V was trimmed by 3 bases and J by 8 bases, leaving 13 bases between them. CDR3 length: 14 amino acids. The CDR3 nucleotides read TGTGCCAGCAGCTTTTCGGGGACTGGAGGGGAGCTGTTTTTT. It yields the protein CASSFSGTGGELFF.

The V call is TRBV20-1, the J call TRBJ2-7; 8 bases are a match to TRBD2. Losses at the gene ends were 1 base for V and 2 bases for J; bases not matched to a gene: 4. CDR3 size: 14 residues. Germline CDR1 reads DFQATT; CDR2 reads SNEGSKA (reference sequence). CDR3 residues: CSARVGSGAYEQYF. The CDR3, as DNA: TGCAGTGCTAGAGTCGGTAGCGGGGCCTACGAGCAGTACTTC.

This clonotype came up a few times. The chain joins TRBV6-1 to TRBJ1-4, with 7 nucleotides matching TRBD1. The V gene's germline CDR1 is MNHNS and CDR2 SASEGT. This CDR3 has 14 residues. The trim removed 4 bases at V and 7 bases at J, leaving 6 bases unmatched. The CDR3 protein is CASSAGGGREKLFF. The DNA of the CDR3 is TGTGCCAGCAGTGCAGGGGGTGGTCGTGAAAAACTGTTTTTT.

V gene TRBV29-1 combines with J gene TRBJ2-2; D is unclear. V was clipped by 1 base and J by 11 bases, with 26 bases between them. This CDR3 has 17 amino acids. Germline V gene lookup returns CDR1 SQVTM and CDR2 ANQGSEA. The CDR3 is CSVEGNPASDRPVELFF. CDR3 bases: TGCAGCGTTGAAGGGAATCCGGCCTCTGATCGACCGGTAGAGCTGTTTTTT.

There are many counts of this clonotype. The V gene is TRBV2, the J gene TRBJ2-1; D not resolved. Germline CDR1 SNHLY, CDR2 FYNNEI. CDR3 length: 13 amino acids. V lost 4 bases and J lost 2, with 6 bases in between. CDR3 amino acids: CASSASPYNEQFF. CDR3 nucleotide sequence: TGTGCCAGCAGTGCGTCGCCCTACAATGAGCAGTTCTTC. Drawing the rest from reference TRBV2 and TRBJ2-1, the complete variable domain is EPEVTQTPSHQVTQMGQEVILRCVPISNHLYFYWYRQILGQKVEFLVSFYNNEISEKSEIFDDQFSVERPDGSNFTLKIRSTKLEDSAMYFCASSASPYNEQFFGPGTRLTVL.

This clonotype occurred many times. This CDR3 is CATSDLHHGYTF. CDR3 bases: TGTGCCACCAGTGATTTGCACCATGGCTACACCTTC. The chain employs TRBV24-1 and TRBJ1-2, with D unclear. CDR3 size: 12 residues. Trimming stripped 0 bases from V and 6 bases from J, with 4 bases between. Germline lookup yields CDR1 KGHDR and CDR2 SFDVKD.

The rearrangement uses TRBV10-3 and TRBJ1-2, with D possibly being TRBD1 (6 bases). This CDR3 is 15 amino acids long. With 6 bases removed from V and 4 bases from J, the gap between germline ends came to 18 bases. Germline V gives CDR1 ENHRY, CDR2 SYGVKD. Here the CDR3 reads CAISTSLGGRYGYTF. The CDR3 DNA follows: TGTGCCATCAGCACCTCGCTCGGGGGGCGCTATGGCTACACCTTC.

This clonotype appeared many times. The genes are TRBV9 and TRBJ2-7, with D possibly TRBD1 on 5 matching bases. Germline V CDR1 and CDR2: SGDLS, YYNGEE. The CDR3 covers 16 residues. V was trimmed by 0 bases and J by 2 bases, leaving 15 bases between them. The CDR3 is CASSVATGRKTYEQYF. CDR3 coding DNA: TGTGCCAGCAGCGTAGCTACAGGACGGAAAACCTACGAGCAGTACTTC.

The chain couples TRBV4-2 to TRBJ2-3; TRBD2 matches at 11 bases. V dropped 4 bases and J dropped 5; count of bases not matched to a gene: 8. Germline V gene data show CDR1 as LGHNA and CDR2 as YNFKEQ. The CDR3 runs 16 residues. The CDR3 region has the DNA TGTGCCAGCAGCCGCAATAGCGGGGGGGATAGAGATACGCAGTATTTT. Amino acids: CASSRNSGGDRDTQYF.

This clonotype was detected a few times. This chain uses TRBV2 with TRBJ1-3; no clear D gene. The V gene's germline CDR1 is SNHLY and CDR2 FYNNEI. V was trimmed by 6 bases and J by 3 bases, leaving 21 bases between them. CDR3 length: 17 amino acids. In DNA, the CDR3 is TGTGCCAGCAGGGCCGGCGGGTGGCGTACGGATGGAAACACCATATATTTT. It translates to CASRAGGWRTDGNTIYF.